This passage covers 24 T cell receptor beta chains from one sample sequenced in a study of blood T cell repertoires in COVID-19 (dated by TCRdb to 2018 to 2020). Libraries came from the immunoSEQ multiplex PCR assay. Here the immuneACCESS table is served through TCRdb, limited to in-frame sequences with V and J called. Missing clones are a known gap in these copies; in checked studies unresolved V genes cover under half, and the rest lacks a known reason. Across this sample there are around 260,000 clones, with 90% seen only once. Jointly, the top ten make up 1.1% of the sample. Input material: PBMCs or T cells enriched from blood (not recorded which). The receptors shown here come from a woman younger than 45 who had recovered from COVID-19.

The chain uses TRBV3-1 (or the pseudogene TRBV3-2) and TRBJ2-7, with TRBD2 as a possible D gene (6 bases). Germline CDR1 LGHDT, CDR2 YNNKEL (reference sequence). The V and J ends lost 6 bases and 4 bases respectively, with 16 bases between them. There are 14 residues in the CDR3. CDR3 bases: TGTGCCAGCAGTCCTCCGGTCGGGAGTTACGAGCAGTACTTC. It yields the protein CASSPPVGSYEQYF.

The CDR3 region has the DNA TGTGCCTGTAAGGGGGTCTCTGGGGCCAACGTCCTGACTTTC. Translation: CACKGVSGANVLTF. This sequence joins TRBV30 and TRBJ2-6, with D possibly matching TRBD1 (6 bases). CDR3 size: 14 residues. CDR1 is GTSNPN and CDR2 is SVGIG in the germline V gene (reference sequence). The V gene lost 6 bases and the J gene lost 0 bases, with 9 bases spanning the gap.

The chain joins TRBV4-3 to TRBJ1-1; D not resolved. The germline V and J ends were trimmed by 1 base and 2 bases, with 11 bases remaining between them. The CDR3 spans 15 residues. Germline V CDR1 and CDR2: LGHNA, YSLEER. CDR3 amino acids: CASSQGSFSNTEAFF. The CDR3 DNA is TGCGCCAGCAGCCAAGGTTCCTTTTCCAACACTGAAGCTTTCTTT.

The CDR3 spells CASSFSGSSTSYGYTF. CDR3 in DNA: TGTGCCAGCAGCTTCTCCGGGTCCTCGACGTCCTATGGCTACACCTTC. V and J are TRBV7-9 and TRBJ1-2; no clear D. Germline V gives CDR1 SEHNR, CDR2 FQNEAQ (reference sequence). V shed 3 bases and J shed 4 bases, with 18 bases lying between them. The length of the CDR3 is 16 residues.

This clone showed up just once. The chain links TRBV19 to TRBJ1-5; 7 nucleotides align to TRBD1. Germline lookup yields CDR1 LNHDA and CDR2 SQIVND (reference sequence). V shed 3 bases and J 7 bases; nucleotides not matched to a gene: 9. This CDR3 is built from 15 residues. CDR3 bases: TGTGCCAGTAGTATCGGACAGGTTCTCGGACAGCCCCAGCATTTT. This encodes CASSIGQVLGQPQHF.

The chain is built from TRBV5-6 and TRBJ2-5; 10 bases map to TRBD1. The junction had 8 bases not matched to a gene; V was cut back by 5 bases and J by 4 bases. CDR1 SGHDT and CDR2 YYEEEE come from the germline V gene. The CDR3 totals 15 residues. This CDR3 reads CASSSGTGAGETQYF. The CDR3 region has the DNA TGTGCCAGCAGTTCCGGGACAGGGGCTGGAGAGACCCAGTACTTC.

The chain couples TRBV9 to TRBJ2-1, with 11 bases matching TRBD2. The trim removed 6 bases at V and 9 bases at J, leaving 14 bases unmatched. The CDR3 is made up of 16 amino acids. In germline, CDR1 is SGDLS, CDR2 YYNGEE. Here the CDR3 reads CASTVGASGGLSEQFF. The DNA for the CDR3 is TGTGCCAGCACCGTTGGGGCTAGCGGGGGGCTTAGTGAGCAGTTCTTC.

This rearrangement joins TRBV28 to TRBJ1-1, with TRBD1 identical over 9 bases. V was clipped by 2 bases and J by 2 bases; unmatched bases: 3. There are 15 residues in the CDR3. Germline CDR1 reads MDHEN; CDR2 reads SYDVKM. The CDR3 is CASSLTGQGNTEAFF. In DNA, the CDR3 is TGTGCCAGCAGTTTAACGGGACAGGGCAACACTGAAGCTTTCTTT.

CDR3 in DNA: TGTGCCAGCAGCCAAGATACGGGGAGTAATGAAAAACTGTTTTTT. Translation gives CASSQDTGSNEKLFF. This rearrangement joins TRBV14 to TRBJ1-4; D is unclear. In germline, CDR1 is SGHDN, CDR2 FVKESK. The ends were cut back, 0 bases at V and 4 bases at J, with 9 bases in the middle. The CDR3 runs 15 residues.

The chain couples TRBV6-6 to TRBJ1-1, with 8 bases fitting TRBD1. CDR3 length: 12 residues. V gave up 5 bases and J gave up 7 bases; unmatched junction bases: 3. The germline gives CDR1 MNHNY, CDR2 SVGAGI (reference sequence). Here the CDR3 reads CASSQGAFEAFF. CDR3 bases: TGTGCCAGCAGTCAGGGGGCTTTTGAAGCTTTCTTT.

The V call is TRBV28, the J call TRBJ2-7, with 10 positions matching TRBD2. V shed 2 bases and J 4 bases; nucleotides not matched to a gene: 2. Germline CDR1 reads MDHEN; CDR2 reads SYDVKM. This CDR3 spans 14 amino acids. CDR3 region: CASSLLAGDYEQYF. The CDR3 DNA sequence: TGTGCCAGCAGTTTACTAGCGGGGGATTACGAGCAGTACTTC.

The V and J genes are TRBV6-5 and TRBJ2-5, with 7 bases matching TRBD1. The CDR3 is 13 residues long. The germline CDR1 and CDR2 sequences are MNHEY and SVGAGI. The junction had 4 bases not matched to a gene; V was cut back by 5 bases and J by 4 bases. CDR3: CASSTNRGETQYF. CDR3 DNA sequence: TGTGCCAGCAGTACCAACAGGGGAGAGACCCAGTACTTC.

V and J are TRBV7-9 and TRBJ2-2; 10 bases are a match to TRBD1. The trim removed 5 bases at V and 6 bases at J, leaving 6 bases unmatched. The CDR3 contains 15 residues. Germline CDR1 and CDR2: SEHNR and FQNEAQ (reference sequence). CDR3 loop: CASSPWDRGSGELFF. The CDR3 nucleotides read TGTGCCAGCAGCCCGTGGGACAGGGGATCCGGGGAGCTGTTTTTT.

In this sample, this clone turned up once. CDR3 loop: CASSEAGAGGYTF. The CDR3, as DNA: TGTGCCAGCAGTGAGGCCGGCGCCGGGGGCTACACCTTC. This chain connects TRBV6-1 to TRBJ1-2; D not resolved. The V and J ends lost 3 bases and 8 bases respectively, with 13 bases between them. CDR1 is MNHNS, CDR2 SASEGT, per germline. CDR3 length equals 13 residues.

This clone was counted between two and nine times. The J gene is TRBJ1-5, the V gene TRBV7-3; maybe TRBD1 (5 bases). This CDR3 contains 14 residues. V lost 10 bases to trimming and J lost 1 base, with 14 bases between them. Germline loops: CDR1 SGHTA, CDR2 FQGTGA. The CDR3 loop is CATWGERSNQPQHF. The CDR3 nucleotides read TGTGCCACCTGGGGGGAGAGGAGCAATCAGCCCCAGCATTTT.

The chain combines TRBV5-4 with TRBJ1-1; D may be TRBD1 (5 bases). The germline V gene has CDR1 SGHNT and CDR2 YYREEE (reference sequence). This CDR3 is 17 amino acids long. Trimming shortened V by 0 bases and J by 0 bases, and 15 bases separated the two germline ends. This CDR3 is CASSLAGSGILNTEAFF. The DNA of the CDR3 is TGTGCCAGCAGCTTGGCCGGGTCAGGGATCCTGAACACTGAAGCTTTCTTT.

The chain combines TRBV14 with TRBJ1-1; TRBD1 matches 9 bases. The germline gives CDR1 SGHDN, CDR2 FVKESK. Germline trimming cut 5 bases from V and 4 bases from J; bases unmatched to any gene: 2. The CDR3 has 13 residues. CDR3 sequence: CASSRDRVTEAFF. CDR3 nucleotide sequence: TGTGCCAGCAGCAGGGACAGGGTCACTGAAGCTTTCTTT.

In regard to this clone: An end of the junction differs from the germline gene, which may be a read error. V is TRBV2 and J is TRBJ1-5; tentatively, D is TRBD1 (5 bases). The CDR3 spans 15 residues. Germline V gene sequence: CDR1 SNHLY, CDR2 FYNNEI. CDR3 amino acids: CASREGATSNQPQHF. In nucleotides, the CDR3 is TGTGCCAGCAGAGAAGGGGCTACCAGCAATCAGCCCCAGCATTTT.

The CDR3 DNA reads as TGTGCCAGCAGCCAAGATTGGTCAGGGGGCGGTGAGACCCAGTACTTC. The encoded protein is CASSQDWSGGGETQYF. This rearrangement joins TRBV4-2 to TRBJ2-5; 8 bases are shared with TRBD1. V was pared by 0 bases and J by 5 bases, with 8 bases of the junction left unmatched. The CDR3 length is 16 residues. Looked up from germline, CDR1 is LGHNA and CDR2 is YNFKEQ.

The chain links TRBV7-8 to TRBJ2-7; 8 nucleotides agree with TRBD1. J gave up 3 bases and V 5 bases, and 6 bases lay outside the gene matches. Germline V CDR1 and CDR2: SGHVS, FQNEAQ. This CDR3 comprises 14 residues. Written as DNA, the CDR3 is TGTGCCAGCAGCCATGGACAGGGAAGCTACGAGCAGTACTTC. It encodes CASSHGQGSYEQYF.

This clone was seen only once. V usage is TRBV29-1 and J usage is TRBJ1-1, with 7 bases fitting TRBD1. The J segment lost 1 base and the V segment lost 4 bases, leaving 12 bases of the junction unmatched. Germline V gene data show CDR1 as SQVTM and CDR2 as ANQGSEA. The CDR3 sequence is 16 residues long. CDR3 in amino acids: CSVARQGTRQNTEAFF. DNA for the CDR3: TGCAGCGTTGCGAGACAGGGTACGAGGCAGAACACTGAAGCTTTCTTT.

The chain links TRBV7-3 to TRBJ1-2; 7 bases align to TRBD1. The CDR3 length is 14 residues. The V gene end was trimmed by 6 bases and the J gene end by 6 bases; junction bases not matched to a gene: 10. Germline V lookup: CDR1 SGHTA, CDR2 FQGTGA. CDR3: CASRRTGTDHGYTF. In nucleotides, the CDR3 is TGTGCCAGCAGGCGAACCGGGACAGACCATGGCTACACCTTC.

This chain links TRBV7-9 with TRBJ1-3, with D unclear. V lost 6 bases to trimming and J lost 0 bases, with 15 bases between them. This CDR3 contains 16 residues. CDR1 and CDR2 (germline): SEHNR, FQNEAQ (reference sequence). CDR3 sequence: CASRSAQASSGNTIYF. The CDR3 nucleotides read TGTGCCAGCAGGTCGGCTCAGGCAAGCTCTGGAAACACCATATATTTT. The variable domain in full, completed from reference TRBV7-9 and TRBJ1-3, reads DTGVSQNPRHKITKRGQNVTFRCDPISEHNRLYWYRQTLGQGPEFLTYFQNEAQLEKSRLLSDRFSAERPKGSFSTLEIQRTEQGDSAMYLCASRSAQASSGNTIYFGEGSWLTVV.

There are many counts of this clone. The rearrangement joins TRBV4-2 to TRBJ2-4, with 12 bases aligning to TRBD2. J gave up 7 bases and V 0 bases, and 4 bases lay outside the gene matches. The V gene's germline CDR1 is LGHNA and CDR2 YNFKEQ. The CDR3 totals 16 residues. The CDR3 here is CASSQETSGSINIQYF. The CDR3 nucleotides are TGTGCCAGCAGCCAAGAGACTAGCGGGAGTATTAACATTCAGTACTTC.